The present TCR beta chain was sequenced within a study of tumor-infiltrating lymphocytes in localized non-small cell lung cancer. Produced via immunoSEQ multiplex PCR; TCRdb's table is partial and in-frame only. The top ten clones hold 4.3% of a sample with fewer than 20,000 clones, around 72% of them seen once. The V end was cut by 6 bases, the J end by 0 bases, with 9 bases between. Germline V gives CDR1 MDHEN, CDR2 SYDVKM. The CDR3 totals 14 residues. Points from the study as a whole: Tumor T-cell fraction from TCR sequencing was not associated with recurrence-free survival (p = 0.61). Immunotypes IM1 and IM2 had similar TCR-derived T-cell fractions. Different pieces of the same tissue went to different assays, confounding technical variation with intratumor heterogeneity.

Comment on this clone: Its matching antigen is unknown.

V usage is TRBV28 and J usage is TRBJ1-3; D is unresolved. The receptor was isolated from a human donor with non-small cell lung cancer. The sequenced material came from lung tumor tissue. The CDR3 sequence is CASREHSSGNTIYF. In DNA form, the CDR3 reads TGTGCCAGCAGGGAACACTCCTCTGGAAACACCATATATTTT.